A single TCR beta chain is shown here with its context. Antigen: not known. Assay used: immunoSEQ multiplex PCR; TCRdb lists only in-frame clones, some missing. The sample contains tens of thousands of clones, over 70% of which appear only once. Trimming shortened V by 8 bases and J by 10 bases, and 18 bases separated the two germline ends. The V gene's germline CDR1 is SNHLY and CDR2 FYNNEI. This CDR3 spans 14 amino acids. The data derive from a study of OX40 agonist ivuxolimab in advanced cancers. Study as a whole: The study treated patients with ivuxolimab, an agonistic anti-OX40 (CD134) antibody. Males comprised about 84% of the group, whose mean age was around 62 years (range about 20 to 85). Overall study findings and caveats: At doses 0.1 to 3.0 mg/kg, CD4+ and CD8+ clones expanded. Among some nonresponders, normalized T-cell clonal expansion was also low.

The specimen was CD4+ or CD8+ T cells sorted from blood, collected in a trial of the OX40 agonist ivuxolimab. This TCR came from an adult with an advanced solid tumor such as melanoma, head and neck, liver or kidney cancer. The rearrangement links TRBV2 to TRBJ1-6; D not resolved. As DNA, the CDR3 is TGTGCCAGCTCACCCCGATCTCTGGGCTCACCCCTCCACTTT. Translated: CASSPRSLGSPLHF.